This entry features one TCR beta chain sequence. Antigen: not known. Repertoires were generated with immunoSEQ multiplex PCR, while TCRdb's copy carries only in-frame clones and drops some. The repertoire holds fewer than 35,000 clones, with about 70% as singletons. This CDR3 has 16 amino acids. The V and J ends lost 0 bases and 4 bases, in that order; junction bases with no gene match: 7. CDR1 is LGHNA, CDR2 YSLEER, per germline. This record belongs to a study of STAT5B mutations in CD4+ large granular lymphocyte leukemia. Study-level results: No patients shared main leukemic clonotypes, though 25% to 30% appeared at low frequency elsewhere. CD4-sorted patient repertoires seemed more clonal than healthy CD4+ repertoires. 8/27 top patient clones versus 2/35 control clones were TRBV06-family. Higher CD4+ than CD8+ T-LGLL clonality might reflect small sample size.

This rearrangement joins TRBV4-3 to TRBJ2-7; 9 nucleotides align to TRBD2. Material for sequencing was CD4+ T cells from blood buffy coats. The sequence was collected from a human donor in good health. The CDR3 DNA follows: TGCGCCAGCAGCCAAGATTGGTCTAGCGGGGAATACGAGCAGTACTTC. This translates into CASSQDWSSGEYEQYF.